This is a list of T cell receptor beta chains from one sample in a study of cytomegalovirus exposure and HLA in healthy donors. Repertoires were generated with immunoSEQ multiplex PCR, while TCRdb's copy carries only in-frame clones and drops some. Of some 75,000 clones listed, 95% to 96% are singletons. Material for sequencing was PBMCs. These receptors came from a woman aged 18-30 years in good health and CMV-seronegative. The CDR3 runs from the conserved cysteine through the conserved F or W. A D gene is named only where the DNA matches it firmly. Size is stated for part of the rows, as once, few or many counts, or as a class when the clone is expanded.

V: TRBV11-2; J: TRBJ1-1; D: TRBD1; length: 17; size: .; CDR3: CASSLVYTDRGNTEAFF; DNA: TGTGCCAGCAGCTTGGTTTATACCGACAGGGGAAACACTGAAGCTTTCTTT
V: TRBV7-9; J: TRBJ2-5; D: TRBD2; length: 16; size: .; CDR3: CASSLETSGRGETQYF; DNA: TGTGCCAGCAGCTTAGAGACTAGCGGGAGAGGAGAGACCCAGTACTTC
V: TRBV10-1; J: TRBJ1-1; D: .; length: 13; size: .; CDR3: CASSEHPGAEAFF; DNA: TGCGCCAGCAGTGAGCACCCGGGGGCTGAAGCTTTCTTT
V: TRBV27; J: TRBJ2-1; D: TRBD2; length: 16; size: .; CDR3: CASRGLAGGDYNEQFF; DNA: TGTGCCAGCAGAGGACTAGCGGGAGGGGACTACAATGAGCAGTTCTTC
V: TRBV27; J: TRBJ2-2; D: .; length: 13; size: .; CDR3: CASSYQEEGELFF; DNA: TGTGCCAGCAGTTACCAGGAGGAGGGGGAGCTGTTTTTT
V: TRBV30; J: TRBJ1-5; D: TRBD1; length: 12; size: .; CDR3: CAWRDRDQPQHF; DNA: TGTGCCTGGAGAGACAGGGATCAGCCCCAGCATTTT
V: TRBV5-1; J: TRBJ2-7; D: TRBD2; length: 17; size: .; CDR3: CASSRVGQSSGKDEQYF; DNA: TGCGCCAGCAGCAGGGTGGGACAATCTAGCGGGAAGGACGAGCAGTACTTC
V: TRBV19; J: TRBJ2-3; D: TRBD1; length: 15; size: .; CDR3: CASSIWTGTPDTQYF; DNA: TGTGCCAGTAGTATATGGACAGGCACTCCAGATACGCAGTATTTT
V: TRBV9; J: TRBJ2-1; D: TRBD2; length: 17; size: .; CDR3: CASSVEPSGLAGDEQFF; DNA: TGTGCCAGCAGCGTAGAGCCCTCGGGACTAGCGGGAGACGAGCAGTTCTTC
V: TRBV28; J: TRBJ1-5; D: TRBD1; length: 15; size: .; CDR3: CASSPPGQGNQPQHF; DNA: TGTGCCAGCAGCCCCCCGGGACAGGGGAATCAGCCCCAGCATTTT
V: TRBV27; J: TRBJ2-1; D: TRBD2; length: 17; size: .; CDR3: CASSLSGTSGLYNEQFF; DNA: TGTGCCAGCAGTTTATCGGGGACTAGCGGTTTGTACAATGAGCAGTTCTTC
V: TRBV27; J: TRBJ1-2; D: .; length: 14; size: .; CDR3: CASSLQGIIYGYTF; DNA: TGTGCCAGCAGTCTCCAGGGCATCATCTATGGCTACACCTTC
V: TRBV30; J: TRBJ1-2; D: .; length: 11; size: .; CDR3: CAYTGPYGYTF; DNA: TGTGCCTATACAGGCCCCTATGGCTACACCTTC
V: TRBV7-8; J: TRBJ1-2; D: .; length: 15; size: .; CDR3: CASSLAEHGDYGYTF; DNA: TGTGCCAGCAGCTTAGCGGAGCACGGAGACTATGGCTACACCTTC
V: TRBV6-5; J: TRBJ2-5; D: .; length: 14; size: .; CDR3: CASSRLHRGETQYF; DNA: TGTGCCAGCAGTCGCCTCCATAGGGGGGAGACCCAGTACTTC
V: TRBV11-3; J: TRBJ2-1; D: TRBD2; length: 16; size: .; CDR3: CASSLVRGSAHNEQFF; DNA: TGTGCCAGCAGCTTAGTCCGCGGGAGTGCCCACAATGAGCAGTTCTTC
V: TRBV6-5; J: TRBJ2-2; D: .; length: 15; size: .; CDR3: CASSYLSGDTGELFF; DNA: TGTGCCAGCAGTTACTTGTCAGGGGACACCGGGGAGCTGTTTTTT
V: TRBV19; J: TRBJ2-2; D: .; length: 13; size: .; CDR3: CASSNRVSGELFF; DNA: TGTGCCAGTAGTAACAGGGTTTCCGGGGAGCTGTTTTTT
V: TRBV5-1; J: TRBJ2-7; D: .; length: 15; size: .; CDR3: CASSPSAGAGSEQYF; DNA: TGCGCCAGCAGCCCCTCGGCGGGGGCAGGGAGCGAGCAGTACTTC
V: TRBV2; J: TRBJ2-2; D: TRBD2; length: 14; size: .; CDR3: CASTSGRASGELFF; DNA: TGTGCCAGCACAAGCGGGAGGGCTTCCGGGGAGCTGTTTTTT
V: TRBV2; J: TRBJ2-7; D: TRBD2; length: 14; size: .; CDR3: CASTMLAGTYEQYF; DNA: TGTGCCAGCACCATGCTAGCGGGAACCTACGAGCAGTACTTC
V: TRBV7-6; J: TRBJ2-2; D: .; length: 20; size: once; CDR3: CASSFVPFLLNETNTGELFF; DNA: TGTGCCAGCAGCTTCGTCCCATTCCTACTTAACGAGACGAACACCGGGGAGCTGTTTTTT
V: TRBV4-1; J: TRBJ2-1; D: TRBD1; length: 14; size: .; CDR3: CASSQDQGAGEQFF; DNA: TGCGCCAGCAGCCAAGATCAGGGGGCGGGTGAGCAGTTCTTC
V: TRBV6-5; J: TRBJ2-2; D: .; length: 14; size: .; CDR3: CASSYRTQAGELFF; DNA: TGTGCCAGCAGTTACCGGACTCAGGCCGGGGAGCTGTTTTTT
V: TRBV4-1; J: TRBJ2-7; D: TRBD1; length: 14; size: .; CDR3: CASRSITGAYEQYF; DNA: TGCGCCAGCAGGTCAATCACAGGGGCCTACGAGCAGTACTTC
V: TRBV6-5; J: TRBJ1-1; D: .; length: 15; size: .; CDR3: CASSPRGVGTREAFF; DNA: TGTGCCAGCAGCCCTCGGGGCGTGGGGACTCGTGAAGCTTTCTTT
V: TRBV27; J: TRBJ2-5; D: TRBD2; length: 15; size: .; CDR3: CASSLTSGSQETQYF; DNA: TGTGCCAGCAGTTTGACTAGCGGGAGTCAGGAGACCCAGTACTTC
V: TRBV15; J: TRBJ2-7; D: TRBD1; length: 14; size: .; CDR3: CATSPGTASFQQYF; DNA: TGTGCCACCAGTCCCGGGACAGCTTCATTTCAGCAGTACTTC
V: TRBV11-3; J: TRBJ2-5; D: .; length: 15; size: .; CDR3: CASSLDGGAQETQYF; DNA: TGTGCCAGCAGCTTAGATGGAGGAGCTCAAGAGACCCAGTACTTC
V: TRBV27; J: TRBJ2-3; D: .; length: 16; size: .; CDR3: CASGRPLRGRADTQYF; DNA: TGTGCCAGCGGGCGCCCTCTCAGGGGAAGGGCAGATACGCAGTATTTT
V: TRBV10-3; J: TRBJ2-7; D: TRBD1; length: 13; size: once; CDR3: CAILEGTGAEQYF; DNA: TGTGCCATCCTCGAAGGGACAGGGGCCGAGCAGTACTTC
V: TRBV10-3; J: TRBJ2-6; D: .; length: 17; size: once; CDR3: CAIRPRQEISGANVLTF; DNA: TGTGCCATCAGGCCACGACAGGAAATCTCTGGGGCCAACGTCCTGACTTTC
V: TRBV6-1; J: TRBJ1-3; D: TRBD1; length: 17; size: .; CDR3: CASSESMGQGGGNTIYF; DNA: TGTGCCAGCAGTGAATCGATGGGGCAGGGGGGTGGAAACACCATATATTTT
V: TRBV28; J: TRBJ2-7; D: .; length: 14; size: .; CDR3: CASSFWARGNEQYF; DNA: TGTGCCAGCAGTTTTTGGGCCAGGGGCAACGAGCAGTACTTC
V: TRBV18; J: TRBJ2-7; D: TRBD2; length: 14; size: .; CDR3: CASSSGTSGYEQYF; DNA: TGTGCCAGCTCATCCGGGACTAGCGGCTACGAGCAGTACTTC
V: TRBV4-1; J: TRBJ2-7; D: TRBD1; length: 16; size: .; CDR3: CASSHLLGQGAYEQYF; DNA: TGCGCCAGCAGCCATCTCCTCGGACAGGGCGCCTACGAGCAGTACTTC
V: TRBV5-4; J: TRBJ2-2; D: .; length: 18; size: once; CDR3: CASTLWGLGGANTGELFF; DNA: TGTGCCTCTACCCTGTGGGGGTTGGGCGGGGCGAACACCGGGGAGCTGTTTTTT
V: TRBV6-5; J: TRBJ2-1; D: .; length: 16; size: .; CDR3: CASSYVALGAFNEQFF; DNA: TGTGCCAGCAGTTACGTTGCTCTAGGGGCCTTCAATGAGCAGTTCTTC
V: TRBV5-8; J: TRBJ2-1; D: TRBD2; length: 14; size: .; CDR3: CASSLAGAFNEQFF; DNA: TGTGCCAGCAGCCTAGCGGGAGCATTCAATGAGCAGTTCTTC